This T cell receptor beta chain was obtained from a study of cytomegalovirus exposure and HLA in healthy donors. Trimming left V 8 bases short and J 0 bases short, with 7 bases between. The CDR3 loop spans 12 amino acids. From germline, CDR1 is MNHEY and CDR2 SMNVEV (reference sequence). It was with 60 Vbeta and 13 Jbeta primers that the PCR ran. TCRdb's copy holds only in-frame clones and misses some; the assay was immunoSEQ multiplex PCR. The top ten clones hold 1.5% to 2% of a sample with 150,000 or so clones, about two thirds of them seen once. General observations from the study: Prior analysis indicated that the majority of TCR beta V segments exhibited productivity approximately 87% or approximately 30% of the time.

With respect to this clone: Its antigen is not identified.

Source material: PBMCs. V is TRBV27 and J is TRBJ1-1; D gene unclear. This sequence originates from a woman under 30 in good health and CMV-seronegative. The CDR3 nucleotides read TGTGCCAGCCTAGATATGAACACTGAAGCTTTCTTT. Encoded protein: CASLDMNTEAFF.